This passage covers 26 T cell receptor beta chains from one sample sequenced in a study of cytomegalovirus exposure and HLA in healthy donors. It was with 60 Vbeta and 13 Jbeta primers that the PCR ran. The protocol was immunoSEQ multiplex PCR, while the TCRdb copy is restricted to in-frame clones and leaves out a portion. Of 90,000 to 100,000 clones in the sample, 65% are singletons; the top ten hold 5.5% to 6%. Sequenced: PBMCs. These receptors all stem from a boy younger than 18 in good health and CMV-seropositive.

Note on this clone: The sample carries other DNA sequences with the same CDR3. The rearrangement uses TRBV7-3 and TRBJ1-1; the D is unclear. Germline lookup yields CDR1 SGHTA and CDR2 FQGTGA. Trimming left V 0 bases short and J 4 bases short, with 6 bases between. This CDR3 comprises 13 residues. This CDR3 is CASSLTGGTEAFF. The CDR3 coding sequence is TGTGCCAGCAGCTTAACTGGAGGCACTGAAGCTTTCTTT.

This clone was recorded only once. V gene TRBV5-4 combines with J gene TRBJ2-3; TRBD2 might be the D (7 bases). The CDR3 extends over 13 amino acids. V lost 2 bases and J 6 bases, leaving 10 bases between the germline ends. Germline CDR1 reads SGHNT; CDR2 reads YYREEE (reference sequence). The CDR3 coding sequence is TGTGCCAGCAGCTTTGGGGGGGCTGATACGCAGTATTTT. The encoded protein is CASSFGGADTQYF.

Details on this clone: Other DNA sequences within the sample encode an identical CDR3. Written as DNA, the CDR3 is TGCAGCGGGACAGACAGCTCGAACACTGAAGCTTTCTTT. The encoded protein is CSGTDSSNTEAFF. The V gene is TRBV29-1, the J gene TRBJ1-1, with D possibly TRBD1 on 6 matching bases. The germline V and J ends were trimmed by 7 bases and 1 base, with 13 bases remaining between them. The CDR3 extends over 13 amino acids. Germline V CDR1 and CDR2: SQVTM, ANQGSEA.

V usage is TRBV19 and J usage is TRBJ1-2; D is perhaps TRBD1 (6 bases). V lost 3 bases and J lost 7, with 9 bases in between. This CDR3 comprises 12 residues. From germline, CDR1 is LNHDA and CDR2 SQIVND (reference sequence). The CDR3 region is CASSIGGGGYTF. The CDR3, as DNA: TGTGCCAGTAGTATTGGGGGCGGTGGCTACACCTTC.

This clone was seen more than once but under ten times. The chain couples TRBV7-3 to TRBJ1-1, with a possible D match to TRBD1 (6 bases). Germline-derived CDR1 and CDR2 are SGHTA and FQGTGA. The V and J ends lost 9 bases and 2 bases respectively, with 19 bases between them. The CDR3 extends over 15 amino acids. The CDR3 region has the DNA TGTGCCAGTAGCATAGGACAGATAGAAAACACTGAAGCTTTCTTT. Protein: CASSIGQIENTEAFF.

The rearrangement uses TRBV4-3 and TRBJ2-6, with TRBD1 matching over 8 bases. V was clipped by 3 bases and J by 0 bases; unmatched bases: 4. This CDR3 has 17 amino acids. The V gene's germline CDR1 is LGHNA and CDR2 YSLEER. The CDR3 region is CASSQGQVNSGANVLTF. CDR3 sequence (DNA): TGCGCCAGCAGCCAGGGACAGGTTAACTCTGGGGCCAACGTCCTGACTTTC.

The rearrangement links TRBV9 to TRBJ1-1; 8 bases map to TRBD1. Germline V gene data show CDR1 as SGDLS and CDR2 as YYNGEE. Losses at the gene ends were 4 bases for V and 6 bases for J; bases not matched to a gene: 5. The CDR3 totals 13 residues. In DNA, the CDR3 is TGTGCCAGCAGCCCCACGACAGGGGCTGAAGCTTTCTTT. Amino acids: CASSPTTGAEAFF.

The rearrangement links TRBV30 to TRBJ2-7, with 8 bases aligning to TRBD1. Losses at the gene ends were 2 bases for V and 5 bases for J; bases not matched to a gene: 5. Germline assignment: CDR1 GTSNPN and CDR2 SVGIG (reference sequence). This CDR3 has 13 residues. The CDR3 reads CAWSWSGGNEQYF. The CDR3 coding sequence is TGTGCCTGGAGTTGGTCAGGGGGCAACGAGCAGTACTTC.

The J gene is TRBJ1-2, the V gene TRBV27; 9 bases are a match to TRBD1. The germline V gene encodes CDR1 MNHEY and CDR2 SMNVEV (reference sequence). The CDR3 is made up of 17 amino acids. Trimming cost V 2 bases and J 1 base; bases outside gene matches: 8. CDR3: CASSLVFGTGYNYGYTF. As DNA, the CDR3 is TGTGCCAGCAGTTTAGTATTCGGGACAGGGTATAACTATGGCTACACCTTC.

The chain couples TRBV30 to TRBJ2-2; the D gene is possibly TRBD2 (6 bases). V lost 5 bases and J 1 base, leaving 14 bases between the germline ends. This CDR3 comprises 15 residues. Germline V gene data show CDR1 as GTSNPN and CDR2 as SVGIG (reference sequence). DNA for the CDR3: TGTGCCTGGGGGCGGGGCAAAAAGAACACCGGGGAGCTGTTTTTT. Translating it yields CAWGRGKKNTGELFF.

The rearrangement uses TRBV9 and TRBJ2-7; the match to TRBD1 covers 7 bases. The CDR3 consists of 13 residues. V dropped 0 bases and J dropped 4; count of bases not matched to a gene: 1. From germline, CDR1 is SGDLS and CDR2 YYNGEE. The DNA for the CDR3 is TGTGCCAGCAGCGTAGCACAGGGGTACGAGCAGTACTTC. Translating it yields CASSVAQGYEQYF.

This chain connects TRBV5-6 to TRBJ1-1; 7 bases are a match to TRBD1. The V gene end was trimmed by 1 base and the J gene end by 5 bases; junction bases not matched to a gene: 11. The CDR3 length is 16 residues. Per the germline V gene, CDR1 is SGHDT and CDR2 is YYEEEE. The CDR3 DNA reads TGTGCCAGCAGCTTGAGGCGACAGGGTACGGGTACTGAAGCTTTCTTT. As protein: CASSLRRQGTGTEAFF.

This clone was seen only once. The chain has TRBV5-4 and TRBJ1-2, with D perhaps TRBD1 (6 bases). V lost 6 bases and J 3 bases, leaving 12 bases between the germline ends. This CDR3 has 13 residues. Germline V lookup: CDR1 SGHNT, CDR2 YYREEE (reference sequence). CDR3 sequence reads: CASNRRQDYGYTF. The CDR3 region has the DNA TGTGCCAGCAACCGGAGACAGGACTATGGCTACACCTTC.

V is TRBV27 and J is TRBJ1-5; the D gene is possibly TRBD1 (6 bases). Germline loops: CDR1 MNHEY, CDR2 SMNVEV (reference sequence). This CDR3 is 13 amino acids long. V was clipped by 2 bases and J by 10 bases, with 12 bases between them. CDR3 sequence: CASSLRAGEPQHF. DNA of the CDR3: TGTGCCAGCAGTTTAAGGGCAGGGGAACCCCAGCATTTT.

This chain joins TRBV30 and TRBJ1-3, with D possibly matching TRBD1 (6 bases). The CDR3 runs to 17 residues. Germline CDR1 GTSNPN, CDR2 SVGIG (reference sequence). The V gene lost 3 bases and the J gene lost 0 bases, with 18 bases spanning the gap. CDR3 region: CAWSVPTGGISGNTIYF. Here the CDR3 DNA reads TGTGCCTGGAGCGTCCCGACAGGCGGAATCTCTGGAAACACCATATATTTT. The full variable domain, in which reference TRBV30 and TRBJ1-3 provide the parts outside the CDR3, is SQTIHQWPATLVQPVGSPLSLECTVEGTSNPNLYWYRQAAGRGLQLLFYSVGIGQISSEVPQNLSASRPQDRQFILSSKKLLLSDSGFYLCAWSVPTGGISGNTIYFGEGSWLTVV.

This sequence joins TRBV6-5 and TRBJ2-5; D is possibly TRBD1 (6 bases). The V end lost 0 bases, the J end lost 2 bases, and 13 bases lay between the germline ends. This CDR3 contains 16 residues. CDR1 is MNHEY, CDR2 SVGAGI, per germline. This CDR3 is CASSYSGRDTQETQYF. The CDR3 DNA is TGTGCCAGCAGTTACTCGGGCCGGGACACTCAAGAGACCCAGTACTTC.

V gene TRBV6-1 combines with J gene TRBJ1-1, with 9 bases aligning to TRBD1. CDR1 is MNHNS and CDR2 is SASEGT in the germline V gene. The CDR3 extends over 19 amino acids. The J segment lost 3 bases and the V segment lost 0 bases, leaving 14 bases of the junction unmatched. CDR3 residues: CASSEAPWGQGAEDTEAFF. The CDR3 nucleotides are TGTGCCAGCAGTGAAGCTCCTTGGGGACAGGGTGCAGAGGACACTGAAGCTTTCTTT.

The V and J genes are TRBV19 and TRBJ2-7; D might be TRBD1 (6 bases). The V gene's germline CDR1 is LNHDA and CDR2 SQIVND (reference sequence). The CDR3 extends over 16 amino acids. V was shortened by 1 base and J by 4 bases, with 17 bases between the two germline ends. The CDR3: CASSIGSPQGRYEQYF. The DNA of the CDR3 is TGTGCCAGTAGTATAGGGAGTCCTCAGGGGCGTTACGAGCAGTACTTC. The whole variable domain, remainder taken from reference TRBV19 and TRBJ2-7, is DGGITQSPKYLFRKEGQNVTLSCEQNLNHDAMYWYRQDPGQGLRLIYYSQIVNDFQKGDIAEGYSVSREKKESFPLTVTSAQKNPTAFYLCASSIGSPQGRYEQYFGPGTRLTVT.

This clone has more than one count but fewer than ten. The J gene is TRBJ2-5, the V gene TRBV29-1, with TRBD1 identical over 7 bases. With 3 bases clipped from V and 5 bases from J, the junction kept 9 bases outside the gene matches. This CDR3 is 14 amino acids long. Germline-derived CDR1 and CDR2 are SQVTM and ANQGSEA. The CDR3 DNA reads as TGCAGCGTTGAGGGAACAGGGGAATTTGAGACCCAGTACTTC. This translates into CSVEGTGEFETQYF. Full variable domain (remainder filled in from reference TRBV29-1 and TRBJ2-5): SAVISQKPSRDICQRGTSLTIQCQVDSQVTMMFWYRQQPGQSLTLIATANQGSEATYESGFVIDKFPISRPNLTFSTLTVSNMSPEDSSIYLCSVEGTGEFETQYFGPGTRLLVL.

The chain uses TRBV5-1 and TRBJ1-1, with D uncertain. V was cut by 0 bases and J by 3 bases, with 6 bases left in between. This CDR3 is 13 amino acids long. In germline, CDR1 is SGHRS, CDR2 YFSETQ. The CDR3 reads CASSLVADTEAFF. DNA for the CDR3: TGCGCCAGCAGCTTGGTTGCGGACACTGAAGCTTTCTTT.

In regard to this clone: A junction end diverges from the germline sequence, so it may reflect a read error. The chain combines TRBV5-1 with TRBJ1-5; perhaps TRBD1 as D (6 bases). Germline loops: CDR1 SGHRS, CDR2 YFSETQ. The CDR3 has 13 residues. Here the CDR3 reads CASRTDSNQPQNF. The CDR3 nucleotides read TGCGCCAGCCGGACAGATAGCAATCAGCCCCAGAATTTT.

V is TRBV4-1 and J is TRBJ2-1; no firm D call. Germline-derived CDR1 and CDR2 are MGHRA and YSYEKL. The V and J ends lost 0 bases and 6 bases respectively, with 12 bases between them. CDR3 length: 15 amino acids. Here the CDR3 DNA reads TGCGCCAGCAGCCAAGAGGGCCGATCGCGCAATGAGCAGTTCTTC. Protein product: CASSQEGRSRNEQFF.

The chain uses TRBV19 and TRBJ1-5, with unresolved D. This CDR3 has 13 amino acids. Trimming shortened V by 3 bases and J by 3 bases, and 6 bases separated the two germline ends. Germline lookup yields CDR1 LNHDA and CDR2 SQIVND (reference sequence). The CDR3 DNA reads TGTGCCAGTAGTATGGTAGTCAATCAGCCCCAGCATTTT. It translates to CASSMVVNQPQHF. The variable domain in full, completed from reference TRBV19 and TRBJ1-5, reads DGGITQSPKYLFRKEGQNVTLSCEQNLNHDAMYWYRQDPGQGLRLIYYSQIVNDFQKGDIAEGYSVSREKKESFPLTVTSAQKNPTAFYLCASSMVVNQPQHFGDGTRLSIL.

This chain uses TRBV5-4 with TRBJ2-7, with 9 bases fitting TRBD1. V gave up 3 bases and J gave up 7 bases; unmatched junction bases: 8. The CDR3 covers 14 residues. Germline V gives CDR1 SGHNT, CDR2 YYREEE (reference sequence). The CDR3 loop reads CASSSGTGMGEQYF. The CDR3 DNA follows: TGTGCCAGCAGCTCCGGGACAGGGATGGGGGAGCAGTACTTC.

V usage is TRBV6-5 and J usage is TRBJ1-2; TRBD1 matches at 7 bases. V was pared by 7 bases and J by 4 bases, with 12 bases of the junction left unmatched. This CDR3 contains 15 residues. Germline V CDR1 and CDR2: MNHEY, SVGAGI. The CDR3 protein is CASKNRTGGLYGYTF. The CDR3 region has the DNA TGTGCCAGCAAAAACAGGACAGGAGGCCTCTATGGCTACACCTTC.

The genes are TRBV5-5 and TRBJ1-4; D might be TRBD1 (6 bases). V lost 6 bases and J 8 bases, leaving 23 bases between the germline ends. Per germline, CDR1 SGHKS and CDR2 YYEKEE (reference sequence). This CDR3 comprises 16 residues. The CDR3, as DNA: TGTGCCAGCACCCTGAAGACAGGCAGGGTTGTCGAAAAACTGTTTTTT. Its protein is CASTLKTGRVVEKLFF.